The 22 T cell receptor beta chains below were found in one sample sequenced in a study of T cells in Graves' hyperthyroidism and ophthalmopathy. Regions amplified from RNA transcripts were the TCR beta CDR3 regions. The study used the HTBI primer set for a first-round RT-PCR of the TCR CDR3. MiXCR, run by TCRdb on the multiplex PCR reads, gives a single entry per CDR3 protein. The sample includes about 640,000 distinct CDR3 sequences, 20% to 25% seen only once; the top ten take around a third. Material for sequencing was blood. Receptors were obtained from a man aged 25-40 years with Graves' ophthalmopathy.

CDR3 bases: TGTGCCAGCAAAGGGAACAGTATAGAGACCCAGTACTTC. It translates to CASKGNSIETQYF. The V gene is TRBV6-1, the J gene TRBJ2-5; D unclear. Trimming removed 7 bases at V and 4 bases at J, with 13 bases between. Germline assignment: CDR1 MNHNS and CDR2 SASEGT. The CDR3 sequence is 13 residues long.

Of note for this clonotype: Compared with germline, one end of the junction differs, possibly owing to a read error. The V gene is TRBV28, the J gene TRBJ1-5; D possibly corresponds to TRBD1 (5 bases). Germline V gene sequence: CDR1 MDHEN, CDR2 SYDVKM. The CDR3 runs to 14 residues. The CDR3 region is CASTTAWGGQLQHF. CDR3 DNA: TGTGCCAGCACCACGGCCTGGGGCGGTCAGCTCCAGCATTTT.

This clonotype was observed many times. The chain links TRBV3-1 to TRBJ1-2, with 9 bases lining up with TRBD1. From germline, CDR1 is LGHDT and CDR2 YNNKEL (reference sequence). J was trimmed by 7 bases and V by 5 bases; bases with no gene match: 11. This CDR3 is built from 15 residues. The CDR3 DNA sequence: TGTGCCAGCAGCATTCGTGGGGACAGGGCTGTTGGCTACACCTTC. It codes for CASSIRGDRAVGYTF.

This clonotype was observed a few times. The chain employs TRBV12-3 or TRBV12-4 and TRBJ1-4, with unresolved D. CDR3 length equals 15 residues. V was cut by 5 bases and J by 7 bases, with 17 bases left in between. The CDR3 here is CASSPPSGFGEKLFF. CDR3 nucleotide sequence: TGTGCCAGCAGTCCCCCCTCGGGGTTTGGTGAAAAACTGTTTTTT.

V and J are TRBV5-1 and TRBJ1-2, with 10 bases identical to TRBD1. In germline, CDR1 is SGHRS, CDR2 YFSETQ. V lost 3 bases and J lost 5; bases outside the gene matches: 7. The CDR3 has 15 amino acids. CDR3 loop: CASSSSGTGVYGYTF. In DNA, the CDR3 is TGCGCCAGCAGCTCGTCCGGGACAGGGGTTTATGGCTACACCTTC.

This clonotype has only a few counts. The V call is TRBV20-1, the J call TRBJ2-1; a possible D gene is TRBD2 (6 bases). This CDR3 is built from 14 residues. V dropped 5 bases and J dropped 0 bases, with 11 bases sitting between them. The germline V gene encodes CDR1 DFQATT and CDR2 SNEGSKA (reference sequence). CDR3 sequence reads: CSALVADSYNEQFF. CDR3 in DNA: TGCAGTGCTCTTGTAGCGGACTCCTACAATGAGCAGTTCTTC.

This clonotype was counted only a few times. The V and J genes are TRBV11-2 and TRBJ2-3, with 8 nucleotides matching TRBD2. CDR1 SGHAT and CDR2 FQNNGV come from the germline V gene. The CDR3 sequence is 16 residues long. The trim removed 3 bases at V and 2 bases at J, leaving 7 bases unmatched. As DNA, the CDR3 is TGTGCCAGCAGCTTTAACGGGAGGGCGAACACAGATACGCAGTATTTT. Translation: CASSFNGRANTDTQYF.

This clonotype has only a few counts. The chain combines TRBV7-9 with TRBJ2-7; 14 nucleotides match TRBD2. The V segment lost 0 bases and the J segment 2 bases; nucleotides outside the gene matches: 3. The germline V gene has CDR1 SEHNR and CDR2 FQNEAQ (reference sequence). This CDR3 region has 17 residues. CDR3 bases: TGTGCCAGCAGCTTAGCGACTAGCGGGAGGGTGCCCTACGAGCAGTACTTC. Translating gives CASSLATSGRVPYEQYF.

The gene calls are TRBV6-2 or TRBV6-3 and TRBJ2-1, with 9 bases matching TRBD1. Germline assignment: CDR1 MNHEY and CDR2 SVGEGT. The CDR3 extends over 13 amino acids. V was clipped by 5 bases and J by 8 bases; unmatched bases: 4. The CDR3 region is CASSPQGADEQFF. CDR3 coding DNA: TGTGCCAGCAGTCCACAGGGGGCCGATGAGCAGTTCTTC.

This clonotype was seen at least ten times. This chain uses TRBV28 with TRBJ2-7; D not resolved. V was clipped by 5 bases and J by 0 bases, with 11 bases between them. Germline CDR1 and CDR2: MDHEN and SYDVKM. This CDR3 contains 14 residues. CDR3 sequence reads: CASSPYSLSYEQYF. CDR3 DNA sequence: TGTGCCAGCAGTCCTTACTCCCTCTCCTACGAGCAGTACTTC.

This clonotype has a count of ten or more. The genes are TRBV2 and TRBJ2-5; possibly TRBD2 for D (6 bases). CDR1 is SNHLY, CDR2 FYNNEI, per germline. The V gene lost 8 bases and the J gene lost 13 bases, with 29 bases spanning the gap. The CDR3 is 15 residues long. This chain's CDR3 is CASWWDSTSIAGGYF. In DNA form, the CDR3 reads TGTGCCAGCTGGTGGGACTCTACGAGCATTGCGGGCGGGTACTTC.

This chain connects TRBV3-1 to TRBJ2-1; D unclear. The CDR3 consists of 14 residues. The germline V and J ends were trimmed by 0 bases and 1 base, with 4 bases remaining between them. The germline gives CDR1 LGHDT, CDR2 YNNKEL (reference sequence). DNA of the CDR3: TGTGCCAGCAGCCAAGAGTCGTCCTACAATGAGCAGTTCTTC. Protein product: CASSQESSYNEQFF.

CDR3: CSAPPRDRSTGELFF. The CDR3, as DNA: TGCAGTGCTCCACCGCGGGACAGAAGCACCGGGGAGCTGTTTTTT. The chain joins TRBV20-1 to TRBJ2-2; D might be TRBD1 (7 bases). Per the germline V gene, CDR1 is DFQATT and CDR2 is SNEGSKA (reference sequence). Trimming pared 5 bases from V and 4 bases from J, leaving 17 bases between. The CDR3 is 15 amino acids.

The chain employs TRBV11-1 and TRBJ2-7, with 8 bases that match TRBD1. CDR1 SGHAT and CDR2 FQDESV come from the germline V gene (reference sequence). This CDR3 comprises 15 residues. V lost 5 bases, J lost 2 bases, and 8 bases stayed unmatched. DNA for the CDR3: TGTGCCAGCAGCGCCGGCCGGGACAGGACCTACGAGCAGTACTTC. It is translated as CASSAGRDRTYEQYF. The full variable domain, with the rest looked up from reference TRBV11-1 and TRBJ2-7, is EAEVAQSPRYKITEKSQAVAFWCDPISGHATLYWYRQILGQGPELLVQFQDESVVDDSQLPKDRFSAERLKGVDSTLKIQPAELGDSAMYLCASSAGRDRTYEQYFGPGTRLTVT.

The chain links TRBV6-1 to TRBJ1-1; D unresolved. CDR1 and CDR2 from the germline V gene are MNHNS and SASEGT. V was pared by 4 bases and J by 7 bases, with 13 bases between. This CDR3 comprises 13 residues. CDR3 DNA: TGTGCCAGCAGTGCCCAGGCCACTATTGAAGCTTTCTTT. Residues: CASSAQATIEAFF.

This rearrangement joins TRBV20-1 to TRBJ1-1; 7 positions match TRBD1. Germline trimming cut 3 bases from V and 3 bases from J; bases unmatched to any gene: 4. The germline V gene encodes CDR1 DFQATT and CDR2 SNEGSKA (reference sequence). This CDR3 has 13 residues. The CDR3: CSARETGYTEAFF. CDR3 DNA: TGCAGTGCTAGGGAGACAGGGTACACTGAAGCTTTCTTT.

This clonotype was seen at least ten times. This chain links TRBV6-2 or TRBV6-3 with TRBJ2-3; TRBD1 is a possible D gene (6 bases). This CDR3 is 17 amino acids long. In germline, CDR1 is MNHEY, CDR2 SVGEGT. V was shortened by 5 bases and J by 0 bases, with 18 bases between the two germline ends. The CDR3 sequence is CASSPTGTRSSTDTQYF. CDR3 DNA sequence: TGTGCCAGCAGTCCGACCGGGACACGATCTAGCACAGATACGCAGTATTTT.

Many counts were recorded for this clonotype. This chain uses TRBV11-2 with TRBJ2-2; TRBD1 agrees at 7 bases. J lost 4 bases, V lost 3 bases, and 5 bases had no gene match. The length of the CDR3 is 15 residues. Germline CDR1 SGHAT, CDR2 FQNNGV. CDR3 nucleotide sequence: TGTGCCAGCAGCTTCCACAGGGGATCCACCGGGGAGCTGTTTTTT. This encodes CASSFHRGSTGELFF.

The sample holds many counts of this clonotype. The rearrangement links TRBV28 to TRBJ2-7; TRBD2 might be the D (5 bases). Trimming removed 10 bases from V and 5 bases from J, with 18 bases in between. From germline, CDR1 is MDHEN and CDR2 SYDVKM. The CDR3 contains 13 residues. The CDR3 sequence: CATRRRRFDEQYF. In DNA, the CDR3 is TGTGCCACCCGCCGTCGGAGGTTCGACGAGCAGTACTTC.

At least ten counts were recorded for this clonotype. CDR3 DNA sequence: TGCGCCAGCAGCCCGAAGGGGAAAGAAGCTTTCTTT. Its translation is CASSPKGKEAFF. The chain joins TRBV5-1 to TRBJ1-1; possible D gene TRBD1, 5 bases. The germline CDR1 and CDR2 sequences are SGHRS and YFSETQ. V was pared by 4 bases and J by 8 bases, with 12 bases between. The CDR3 extends over 12 amino acids. Supplemented by reference TRBV5-1 and TRBJ1-1, the full variable domain reads KAGVTQTPRYLIKTRGQQVTLSCSPISGHRSVSWYQQTPGQGLQFLFEYFSETQRNKGNFPGRFSGRQFSNSRSEMNVSTLELGDSALYLCASSPKGKEAFFGQGTRLTVV.

Worth noting for this clonotype: This may come from a read error, since a much larger clone is one base off. The J gene is TRBJ2-7, the V gene TRBV2, with 7 bases identical to TRBD2. Per germline, CDR1 SNHLY and CDR2 FYNNEI. The CDR3 runs to 15 residues. The V segment lost 3 bases and the J segment 2 bases; nucleotides outside the gene matches: 7. In nucleotides, the CDR3 is TGTGCCAGCAGTGAGCTAGCGGTAGGGACCTACGAGCAGTACTTC. Residues: CASSELAVGTYEQYF.

The chain is built from TRBV4-3 and TRBJ2-7; no reliable D call. The CDR3 totals 13 residues. CDR1 and CDR2 from the germline V gene are LGHNA and YSLEER. Trimming pared 0 bases from V and 3 bases from J, leaving 6 bases between. In nucleotides, the CDR3 is TGCGCCAGCAGCCAAGACGTCCACTACGAGCAGTACTTC. As protein: CASSQDVHYEQYF.